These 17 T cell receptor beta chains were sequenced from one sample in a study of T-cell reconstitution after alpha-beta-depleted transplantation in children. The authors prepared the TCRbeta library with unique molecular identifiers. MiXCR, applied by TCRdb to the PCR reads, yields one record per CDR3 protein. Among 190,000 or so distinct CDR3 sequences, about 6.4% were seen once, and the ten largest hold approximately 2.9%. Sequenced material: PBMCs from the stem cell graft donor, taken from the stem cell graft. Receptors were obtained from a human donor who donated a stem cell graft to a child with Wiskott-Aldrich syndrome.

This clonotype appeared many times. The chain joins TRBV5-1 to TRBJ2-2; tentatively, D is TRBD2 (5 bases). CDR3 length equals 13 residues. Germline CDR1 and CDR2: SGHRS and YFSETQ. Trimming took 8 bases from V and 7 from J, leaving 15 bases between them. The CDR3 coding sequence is TGCGCCAGTCGGGCCAGCGAGGGCGGGGAGCTGTTTTTT. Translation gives CASRASEGGELFF.

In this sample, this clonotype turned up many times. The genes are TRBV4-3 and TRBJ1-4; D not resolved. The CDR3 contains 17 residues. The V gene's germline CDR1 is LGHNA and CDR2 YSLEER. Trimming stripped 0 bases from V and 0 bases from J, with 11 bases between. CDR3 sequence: CASSQDPRGATNEKLFF. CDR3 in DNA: TGCGCCAGCAGCCAAGATCCCAGAGGAGCAACTAATGAAAAACTGTTTTTT.

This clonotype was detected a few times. The CDR3 region has the DNA TGTGCCAGTAGTCCTCGCTTAGATACGCAGTATTTT. This encodes CASSPRLDTQYF. The chain joins TRBV19 to TRBJ2-3, with D hard to call. CDR3 size: 12 residues. V lost 5 bases to trimming and J lost 5 bases, with 8 bases between them. The germline CDR1 and CDR2 sequences are LNHDA and SQIVND (reference sequence).

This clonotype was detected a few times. The CDR3 DNA reads as TGTGCCAGCAGCCGTCGGGGCGATTCAAAAAACATTCAGTACTTC. This sequence encodes CASSRRGDSKNIQYF. J is TRBJ2-4 and V is TRBV3-1; tentatively, D is TRBD1 or TRBD2 (5 bases each). In germline, CDR1 is LGHDT, CDR2 YNNKEL (reference sequence). The CDR3 is made up of 15 amino acids. V lost 4 bases and J 4 bases, leaving 14 bases between the germline ends.

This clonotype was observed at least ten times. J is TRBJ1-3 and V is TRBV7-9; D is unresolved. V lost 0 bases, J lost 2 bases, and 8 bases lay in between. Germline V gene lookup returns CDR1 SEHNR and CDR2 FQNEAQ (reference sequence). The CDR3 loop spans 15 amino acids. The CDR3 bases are TGTGCCAGCAGCTTAGCGATGGTGGCTGGAAACACCATATATTTT. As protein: CASSLAMVAGNTIYF. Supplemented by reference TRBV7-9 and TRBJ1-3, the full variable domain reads DTGVSQNPRHKITKRGQNVTFRCDPISEHNRLYWYRQTLGQGPEFLTYFQNEAQLEKSRLLSDRFSAERPKGSFSTLEIQRTEQGDSAMYLCASSLAMVAGNTIYFGEGSWLTVV.

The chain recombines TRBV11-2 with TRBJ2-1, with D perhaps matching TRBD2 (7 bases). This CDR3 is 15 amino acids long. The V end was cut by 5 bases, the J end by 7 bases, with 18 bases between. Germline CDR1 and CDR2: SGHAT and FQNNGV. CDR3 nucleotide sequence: TGTGCCAGCAGCCACGGGCGCGGGGGCCCGAATGAGCAGTTCTTC. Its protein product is CASSHGRGGPNEQFF.

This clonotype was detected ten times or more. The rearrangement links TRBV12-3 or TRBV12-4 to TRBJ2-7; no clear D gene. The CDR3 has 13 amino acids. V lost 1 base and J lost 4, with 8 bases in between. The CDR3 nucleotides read TGTGCCAGCAGTTTAGGTGCAGCTTACGAGCAGTACTTC. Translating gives CASSLGAAYEQYF.

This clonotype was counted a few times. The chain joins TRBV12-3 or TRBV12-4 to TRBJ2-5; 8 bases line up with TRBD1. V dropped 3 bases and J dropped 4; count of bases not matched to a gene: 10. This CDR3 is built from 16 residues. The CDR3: CASSLRAGGPGETQYF. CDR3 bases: TGTGCCAGCAGTTTGCGGGCAGGGGGCCCTGGAGAGACCCAGTACTTC.

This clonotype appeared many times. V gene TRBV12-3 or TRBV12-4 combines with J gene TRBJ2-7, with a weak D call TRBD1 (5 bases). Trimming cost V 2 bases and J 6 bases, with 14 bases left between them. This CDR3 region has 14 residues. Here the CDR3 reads CASSLSRVLGEQYF. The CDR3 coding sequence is TGTGCCAGCAGTTTATCCAGGGTCCTTGGCGAGCAGTACTTC.

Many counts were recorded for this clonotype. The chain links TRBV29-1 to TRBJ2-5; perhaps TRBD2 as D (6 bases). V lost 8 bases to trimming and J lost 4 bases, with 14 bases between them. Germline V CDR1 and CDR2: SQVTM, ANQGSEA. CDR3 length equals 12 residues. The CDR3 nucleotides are TGCAGCATAAGGTCCGGGGGAGAGACCCAGTACTTC. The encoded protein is CSIRSGGETQYF.

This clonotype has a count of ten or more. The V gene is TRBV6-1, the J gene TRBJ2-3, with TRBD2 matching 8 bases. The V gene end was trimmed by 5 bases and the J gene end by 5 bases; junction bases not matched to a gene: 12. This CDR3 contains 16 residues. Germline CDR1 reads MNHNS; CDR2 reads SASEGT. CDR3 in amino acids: CASSIAGPQLGDTQYF. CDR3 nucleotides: TGTGCCAGCAGTATAGCGGGGCCTCAACTGGGAGATACGCAGTATTTT.

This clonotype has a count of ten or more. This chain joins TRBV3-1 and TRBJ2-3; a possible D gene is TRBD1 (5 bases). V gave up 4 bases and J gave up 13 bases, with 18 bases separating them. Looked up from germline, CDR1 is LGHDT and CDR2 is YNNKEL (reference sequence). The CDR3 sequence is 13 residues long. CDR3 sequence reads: CASSPPLERTKYF. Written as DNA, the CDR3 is TGTGCCAGCAGCCCCCCCTTAGAAAGGACAAAGTATTTT.

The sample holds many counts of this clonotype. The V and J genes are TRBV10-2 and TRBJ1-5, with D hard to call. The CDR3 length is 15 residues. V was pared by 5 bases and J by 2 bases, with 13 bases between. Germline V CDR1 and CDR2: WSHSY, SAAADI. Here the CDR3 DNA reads TGCGCCAGCAGTCCTTCCCGACCTGGCAATCAGCCCCAGCATTTT. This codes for CASSPSRPGNQPQHF.

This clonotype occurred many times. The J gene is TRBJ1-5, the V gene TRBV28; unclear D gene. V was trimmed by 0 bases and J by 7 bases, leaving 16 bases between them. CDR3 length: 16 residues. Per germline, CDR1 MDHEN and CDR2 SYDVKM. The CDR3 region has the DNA TGTGCCAGCAGTTTATGGGGCGCGGATGAATCGCAGCCCCAGCATTTT. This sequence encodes CASSLWGADESQPQHF. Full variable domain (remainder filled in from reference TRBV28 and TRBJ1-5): DVKVTQSSRYLVKRTGEKVFLECVQDMDHENMFWYRQDPGLGLRLIYFSYDVKMKEKGDIPEGYSVSREKKERFSLILESASTNQTSMYLCASSLWGADESQPQHFGDGTRLSIL.

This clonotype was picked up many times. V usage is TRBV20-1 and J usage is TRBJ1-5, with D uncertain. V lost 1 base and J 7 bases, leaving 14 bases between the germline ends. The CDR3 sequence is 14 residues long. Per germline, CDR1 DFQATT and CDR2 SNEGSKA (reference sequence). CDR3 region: CSARVRGVQQPQHF. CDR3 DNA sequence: TGCAGTGCTAGAGTACGCGGGGTCCAACAGCCCCAGCATTTT.

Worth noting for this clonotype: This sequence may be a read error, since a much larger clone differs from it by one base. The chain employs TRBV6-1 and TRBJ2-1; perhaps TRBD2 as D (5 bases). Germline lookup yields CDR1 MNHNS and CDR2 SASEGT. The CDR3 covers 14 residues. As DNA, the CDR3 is TGTGCCACCTCGGGGTCGTCCTCCTACAATGAGGAGTTCTTC. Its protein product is CATSGSSSYNEEFF.

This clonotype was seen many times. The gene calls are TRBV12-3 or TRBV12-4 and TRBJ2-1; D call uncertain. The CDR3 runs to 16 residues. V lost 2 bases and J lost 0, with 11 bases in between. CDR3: CASSLNGFSSYNEQFF. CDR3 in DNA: TGTGCCAGCAGTTTAAACGGTTTTAGCTCCTACAATGAGCAGTTCTTC.